One and the same sample provided the 23 T cell receptor beta chains below, sequenced in a study of shared clonotypes between healthy human individuals. The data were produced by immunoSEQ multiplex PCR, yet TCRdb's version contains in-frame clones alone and is incomplete. There are under 750,000 clones in the sample; 72% occur only once, and approximately 1.8% lies in the top ten. Source material: memory CD4+ T cells sorted from blood. Subset indicated: CD45RA-negative fraction. These receptors originate from a woman aged 30 to 39 in good health.

This chain joins TRBV5-6 and TRBJ2-1; TRBD2 matches 12 bases. This CDR3 region has 15 residues. Germline values: CDR1 SGHDT, CDR2 YYEEEE. With 2 bases clipped from V and 7 bases from J, the junction kept 4 bases outside the gene matches. The CDR3 DNA follows: TGTGCCAGCAGCTTTCGGACTAGCGGGATAAATGAGCAGTTCTTC. This translates into CASSFRTSGINEQFF.

The V call is TRBV2, the J call TRBJ1-1, with 9 positions matching TRBD1. Germline CDR1 SNHLY, CDR2 FYNNEI. V shed 6 bases and J 5 bases; nucleotides not matched to a gene: 7. This CDR3 comprises 14 residues. For the CDR3, the DNA is TGTGCCAGCAGCGGCGGGACAGGGTCGACTGAAGCTTTCTTT. Encoded protein: CASSGGTGSTEAFF.

This clone came up once. The rearrangement uses TRBV13 and TRBJ1-2; D is undetermined. V lost 1 base, J lost 5 bases, and 8 bases lay in between. Germline values: CDR1 PRHDT, CDR2 FYEKMQ (reference sequence). This CDR3 has 13 residues. The CDR3 loop reads CASSLAPQYGYTF. As DNA, the CDR3 is TGTGCCAGCAGCTTAGCCCCGCAGTATGGCTACACCTTC.

This clone showed up just a few times. V and J are TRBV4-1 and TRBJ2-5; 7 bases agree with TRBD1. V trimming: 4 bases; J trimming: 3 bases; junction bases outside the gene matches: 5. The length of the CDR3 is 14 residues. Per the germline V gene, CDR1 is MGHRA and CDR2 is YSYEKL. CDR3 in amino acids: CASSLRDRKETQYF. CDR3 DNA sequence: TGCGCCAGCAGCCTTAGGGACAGAAAAGAGACCCAGTACTTC.

V is TRBV27 and J is TRBJ2-7; 9 nucleotides match TRBD2. This CDR3 has 17 amino acids. Germline CDR1 reads MNHEY; CDR2 reads SMNVEV (reference sequence). V shed 5 bases and J 3 bases; nucleotides not matched to a gene: 14. The CDR3 DNA is TGTGCCAGCAGTAAATCCCCGGGACTAGCATCCGACTACGAGCAGTACTTC. It translates to CASSKSPGLASDYEQYF.

The V call is TRBV9, the J call TRBJ2-7; D is perhaps TRBD1 (6 bases). This CDR3 is 13 amino acids long. The germline gives CDR1 SGDLS, CDR2 YYNGEE. Trimming cost V 1 base and J 5 bases, with 10 bases left between them. The CDR3 here is CASSVQSGDEQYF. In DNA, the CDR3 is TGTGCCAGCAGCGTACAGTCAGGGGACGAGCAGTACTTC.

The V gene is TRBV9, the J gene TRBJ2-2, with TRBD1 matching over 8 bases. The CDR3 is 16 amino acids. Germline V gene sequence: CDR1 SGDLS, CDR2 YYNGEE. With V trimmed by 4 bases and J by 6 bases, 11 bases remained unmatched. The CDR3 spells CASSPRQGTRAGELFF. Here the CDR3 DNA reads TGTGCCAGCAGCCCTAGACAGGGGACAAGAGCCGGGGAGCTGTTTTTT.

This clone showed up just once. The V and J genes are TRBV9 and TRBJ2-1; TRBD1 or TRBD2 may be the D gene (5 bases each). The CDR3 is made up of 15 amino acids. Trimming pared 0 bases from V and 10 bases from J, leaving 17 bases between. Germline assignment: CDR1 SGDLS and CDR2 YYNGEE. In nucleotides, the CDR3 is TGTGCCAGCAGCGTAGTTTCCGGGAATGGGGGAGAGCAGTTCTTC. Protein sequence: CASSVVSGNGGEQFF.

The chain combines TRBV5-1 with TRBJ2-2, with 12 bases fitting TRBD2. Germline V CDR1 and CDR2: SGHRS, YFSETQ. V shed 0 bases and J 4 bases; nucleotides not matched to a gene: 4. The length of the CDR3 is 17 residues. CDR3 sequence reads: CASSLGGLAGGTGELFF. The DNA of the CDR3 is TGCGCCAGCAGCTTGGGGGGACTAGCGGGCGGCACCGGGGAGCTGTTTTTT.

V usage is TRBV25-1 and J usage is TRBJ2-7, with 13 bases matching TRBD2. This CDR3 is 15 amino acids long. Germline V CDR1 and CDR2: MGHDK, SYGVNS. The trim removed 5 bases at V and 4 bases at J, leaving 5 bases unmatched. CDR3 nucleotides: TGTGCCAGCAGTACGCCGGGACTAGCGGGATACGAGCAGTACTTC. It encodes CASSTPGLAGYEQYF.

This chain links TRBV7-9 with TRBJ2-3, with 9 bases fitting TRBD2. This CDR3 region has 17 residues. The J segment lost 4 bases and the V segment lost 5 bases, leaving 13 bases of the junction unmatched. Germline V lookup: CDR1 SEHNR, CDR2 FQNEAQ (reference sequence). CDR3 residues: CASSPRTSASFPDTQYF. The CDR3, as DNA: TGTGCCAGCAGCCCGCGGACTAGCGCGTCCTTCCCAGATACGCAGTATTTT.

On this clone itself: Other DNA sequences in the same sample also yield this CDR3. The V gene is TRBV5-1, the J gene TRBJ2-7; 10 bases are shared with TRBD1. The junction had 6 bases not matched to a gene; V was cut back by 5 bases and J by 4 bases. Germline values: CDR1 SGHRS, CDR2 YFSETQ. This CDR3 is built from 14 residues. The CDR3 loop is CASSFGTGVYEQYF. For the CDR3, the DNA is TGCGCCAGCAGTTTCGGGACAGGGGTTTACGAGCAGTACTTC.

The rearrangement joins TRBV7-2 to TRBJ2-7, with a tentative D call TRBD2 (6 bases). Germline V gene lookup returns CDR1 SGHTA and CDR2 FQGNSA. V was shortened by 1 base and J by 1 base, with 11 bases between the two germline ends. CDR3 length: 15 residues. CDR3 protein: CASSLELAVSYEQYF. As DNA, the CDR3 is TGTGCCAGCAGCTTAGAACTAGCAGTATCCTACGAGCAGTACTTC.

The V and J genes are TRBV9 and TRBJ1-2; D is undetermined. This CDR3 comprises 14 residues. V dropped 4 bases and J dropped 4 bases, with 14 bases sitting between them. Germline assignment: CDR1 SGDLS and CDR2 YYNGEE. The CDR3: CASSPSGRGYGYTF. In DNA form, the CDR3 reads TGTGCCAGCAGCCCGAGCGGGCGGGGCTATGGCTACACCTTC.

This clone showed up just a few times. CDR3 loop: CASSPPGTPLGGYTF. DNA for the CDR3: TGTGCCAGCAGCCCTCCAGGGACACCCCTCGGGGGCTACACCTTC. The chain has TRBV5-4 and TRBJ1-2; D is perhaps TRBD1 (6 bases). The CDR3 runs to 15 residues. CDR1 SGHNT and CDR2 YYREEE come from the germline V gene (reference sequence). Trimming removed 4 bases from V and 8 bases from J, with 21 bases in between.

The rearrangement uses TRBV6-1 and TRBJ2-3; D possibly corresponds to TRBD2 (5 bases). V shed 7 bases and J shed 2 bases, with 13 bases lying between them. Germline V CDR1 and CDR2: MNHNS, SASEGT. This CDR3 has 14 amino acids. The DNA for the CDR3 is TGTGCCAGCACAAGGCCAGGACTCACAGATACGCAGTATTTT. Its translation is CASTRPGLTDTQYF.

Here the CDR3 DNA reads TGCAGCGTTGCTCGGGGGGGGGACAGGTCCTACGAGCAGTACTTC. This encodes CSVARGGDRSYEQYF. The gene calls are TRBV29-1 and TRBJ2-7; D tentatively reads TRBD1 or TRBD2 (8 bases each). Between the trimmed V and J ends, which lost 4 bases and 1 base, there was a span of 17 bases. Germline CDR1 SQVTM, CDR2 ANQGSEA. The CDR3 is 15 residues long.

This chain joins TRBV6-5 and TRBJ1-1; D is unresolved. V was trimmed by 5 bases and J by 1 base, leaving 14 bases between them. The CDR3 totals 15 residues. Germline lookup yields CDR1 MNHEY and CDR2 SVGAGI. The CDR3 is CASSLMSGQNTEAFF. Written as DNA, the CDR3 is TGTGCCAGCAGTCTCATGTCCGGGCAGAACACTGAAGCTTTCTTT.

V usage is TRBV6-4 and J usage is TRBJ2-1; D gene uncertain. Trimming removed 4 bases at V and 8 bases at J, with 15 bases between. Per the germline V gene, CDR1 is MRHNA and CDR2 is SNTAGT. The CDR3 is 14 amino acids. CDR3 bases: TGTGCCAGCAGTGTGGTAGTATCGTCGGATGAGCAGTTCTTC. Translated, it gives CASSVVVSSDEQFF.

The chain links TRBV4-1 to TRBJ2-1; D possibly corresponds to TRBD2 (5 bases). The germline gives CDR1 MGHRA, CDR2 YSYEKL. The CDR3 is 12 amino acids. Trimming took 8 bases from V and 7 from J, leaving 12 bases between them. CDR3 residues: CASWSPGNEQFF. Written as DNA, the CDR3 is TGCGCCAGCTGGAGTCCGGGAAATGAGCAGTTCTTC.

The V call is TRBV27, the J call TRBJ1-3; D remains ambiguous. CDR1 is MNHEY, CDR2 SMNVEV, per germline (reference sequence). Trimming cost V 0 bases and J 8 bases, with 11 bases left between them. The CDR3 extends over 14 amino acids. The CDR3: CASSLSRPGDTIYF. The CDR3 nucleotides read TGTGCCAGCAGTTTATCCCGCCCCGGGGACACCATATATTTT.

The chain combines TRBV10-1 with TRBJ2-2; D is tentatively TRBD1 or TRBD2 (5 bases each). The CDR3 is 14 amino acids. V lost 4 bases to trimming and J lost 4 bases, with 10 bases between them. Germline CDR1 and CDR2: WNHNN and SYGVQD (reference sequence). The CDR3 DNA reads TGCGCCAGCAGTGGGGGGTTTAGCACCGGGGAGCTGTTTTTT. Translation: CASSGGFSTGELFF.

The chain employs TRBV6-1 and TRBJ2-5; TRBD2 might be the D (5 bases). The CDR3 length is 12 residues. Germline V CDR1 and CDR2: MNHNS, SASEGT. V lost 2 bases to trimming and J lost 11 bases, with 12 bases between them. The CDR3 coding sequence is TGTGCCAGCAGTGAAAGAGGGCACAAGCAGTACTTC. Translated: CASSERGHKQYF.